This T cell receptor (beta chain) was retrieved from a study of shared clonotypes between healthy human individuals. Study-level information: There were three CD4 naive, three CD4 memory, two CD8 naive and one CD8 memory plates per donor.

Germline V lookup: CDR1 GTSNPN, CDR2 SVGIG (reference sequence). V was pared by 2 bases and J by 7 bases, with 12 bases between. The CDR3 has 13 residues. As regards this clone: Within the sample, other DNA sequences also encode this same CDR3.

The authors divided CD4+ cells into CD45RA+ naive and CD45RA-negative memory subsets. Every subset's genomic DNA went evenly onto several immunoSEQ plates. Profiled with immunoSEQ multiplex PCR; TCRdb holds only in-frame clones, not every one. The sample holds fewer than 2.5 million clones; 93% are singletons and the top ten take 0.35% to 0.45%. This chain links TRBV30 with TRBJ1-5; TRBD1 might be the D (6 bases). The receptor's source is a young man in good health. Some clones in this sample may be carry-over from other donors' samples. The specimen was naive CD4+ T cells from PBMCs. The subset denotes: CD45RA+ positively selected. CDR3 sequence (DNA): TGTGCCTGGAGTCTACAGGGTGGGCAGCCCCAGCATTTT. This translates into CAWSLQGGQPQHF.